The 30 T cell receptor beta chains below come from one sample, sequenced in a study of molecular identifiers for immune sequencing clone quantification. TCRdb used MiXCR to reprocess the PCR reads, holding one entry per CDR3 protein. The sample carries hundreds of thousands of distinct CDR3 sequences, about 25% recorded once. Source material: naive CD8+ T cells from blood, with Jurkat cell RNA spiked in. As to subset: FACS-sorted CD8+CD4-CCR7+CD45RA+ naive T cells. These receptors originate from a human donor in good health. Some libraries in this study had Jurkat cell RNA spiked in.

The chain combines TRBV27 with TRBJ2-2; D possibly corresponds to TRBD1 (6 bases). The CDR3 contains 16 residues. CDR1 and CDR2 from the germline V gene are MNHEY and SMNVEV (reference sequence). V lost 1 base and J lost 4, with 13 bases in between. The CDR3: CASSLYAGAPTGELFF. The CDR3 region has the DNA TGTGCCAGCAGTTTATATGCAGGGGCCCCCACCGGGGAGCTGTTTTTT.

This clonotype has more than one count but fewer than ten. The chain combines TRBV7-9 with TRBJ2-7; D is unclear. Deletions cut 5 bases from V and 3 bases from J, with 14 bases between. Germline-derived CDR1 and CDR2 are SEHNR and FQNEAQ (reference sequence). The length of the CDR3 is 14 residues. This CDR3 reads CASSTTQNNYEQYF. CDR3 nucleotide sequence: TGTGCCAGCAGCACGACACAGAACAACTACGAGCAGTACTTC.

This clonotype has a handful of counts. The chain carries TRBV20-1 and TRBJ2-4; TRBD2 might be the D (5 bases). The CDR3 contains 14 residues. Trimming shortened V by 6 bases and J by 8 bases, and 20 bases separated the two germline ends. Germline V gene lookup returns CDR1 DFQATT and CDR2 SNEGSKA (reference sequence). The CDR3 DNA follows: TGCAGTGCAAAAGGAGGTGTTAGTTGGGACATTCAGTACTTC. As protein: CSAKGGVSWDIQYF.

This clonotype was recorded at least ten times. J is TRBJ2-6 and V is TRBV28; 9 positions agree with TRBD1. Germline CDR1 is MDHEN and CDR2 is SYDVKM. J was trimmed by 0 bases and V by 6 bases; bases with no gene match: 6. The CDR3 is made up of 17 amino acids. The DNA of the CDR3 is TGTGCCAGCAGAATCGGACAGGGGAGCTCTGGGGCCAACGTCCTGACTTTC. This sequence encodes CASRIGQGSSGANVLTF.

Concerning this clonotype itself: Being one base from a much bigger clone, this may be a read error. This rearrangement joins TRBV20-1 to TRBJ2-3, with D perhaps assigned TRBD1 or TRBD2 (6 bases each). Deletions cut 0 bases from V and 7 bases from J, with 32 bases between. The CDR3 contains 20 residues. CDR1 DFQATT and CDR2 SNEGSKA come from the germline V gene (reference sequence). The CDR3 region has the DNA TGCAGTGCTAGAGACGCGGGAAGAGGATCGACCCGACATGGGACAAATACGCAGTATTTT. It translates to CSARDAGRGSTRHGTNTQYF.

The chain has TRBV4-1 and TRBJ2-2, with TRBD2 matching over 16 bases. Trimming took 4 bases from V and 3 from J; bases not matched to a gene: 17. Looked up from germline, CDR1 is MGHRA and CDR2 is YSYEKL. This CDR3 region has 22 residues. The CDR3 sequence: CASSPSSAGLAGGSRDTGELFF. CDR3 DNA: TGCGCCAGCAGCCCCTCCTCCGCGGGACTAGCGGGGGGGAGCAGGGACACCGGGGAGCTGTTTTTT.

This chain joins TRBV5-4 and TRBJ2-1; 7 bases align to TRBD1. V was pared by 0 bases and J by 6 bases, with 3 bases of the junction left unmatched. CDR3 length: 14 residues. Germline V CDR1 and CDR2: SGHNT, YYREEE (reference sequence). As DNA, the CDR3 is TGTGCCAGCAGCTTGGTAGGGGACAGCAATGAGCAGTTCTTC. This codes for CASSLVGDSNEQFF.

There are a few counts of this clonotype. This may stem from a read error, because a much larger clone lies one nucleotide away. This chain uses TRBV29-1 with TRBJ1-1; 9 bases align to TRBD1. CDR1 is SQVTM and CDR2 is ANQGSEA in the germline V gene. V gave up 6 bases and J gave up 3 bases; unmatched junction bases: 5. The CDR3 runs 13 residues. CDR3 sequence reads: CSVRDREYTEAFF. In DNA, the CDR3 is TGCAGCGTGAGGGACAGGGAGTACACTGAAGCTTTCTTT.

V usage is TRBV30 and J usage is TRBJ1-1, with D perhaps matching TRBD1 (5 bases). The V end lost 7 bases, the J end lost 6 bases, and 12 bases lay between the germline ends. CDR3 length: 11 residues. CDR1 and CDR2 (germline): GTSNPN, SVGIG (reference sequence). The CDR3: CAYEWGAEAFF. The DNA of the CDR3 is TGTGCCTACGAGTGGGGGGCTGAAGCTTTCTTT.

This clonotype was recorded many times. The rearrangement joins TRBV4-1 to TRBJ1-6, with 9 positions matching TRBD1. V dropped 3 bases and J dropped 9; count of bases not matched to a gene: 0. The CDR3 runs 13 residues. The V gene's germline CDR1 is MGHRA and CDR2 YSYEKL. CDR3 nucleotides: TGCGCCAGCAGCCAGACAGGGGGTTCACCCCTCCACTTT. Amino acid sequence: CASSQTGGSPLHF.

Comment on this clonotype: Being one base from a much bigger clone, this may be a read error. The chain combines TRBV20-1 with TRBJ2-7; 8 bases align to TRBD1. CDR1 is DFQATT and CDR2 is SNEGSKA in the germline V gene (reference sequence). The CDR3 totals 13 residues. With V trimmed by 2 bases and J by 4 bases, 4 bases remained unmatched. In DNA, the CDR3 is TGCAGTGCTAGATTACAGGGGGTGTACGAGCAGTACTTC. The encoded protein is CSARLQGVYEQYF.

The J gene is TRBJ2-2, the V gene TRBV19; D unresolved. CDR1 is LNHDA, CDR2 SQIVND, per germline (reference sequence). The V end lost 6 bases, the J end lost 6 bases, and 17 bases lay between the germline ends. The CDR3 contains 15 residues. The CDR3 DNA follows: TGTGCCAGTAGGATGGCTTCCCGAGACTCCGGGGAGCTGTTTTTT. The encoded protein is CASRMASRDSGELFF.

CDR3: CSASGGEGDEQFF. CDR3 nucleotide sequence: TGCAGCGCAAGCGGGGGCGAGGGGGATGAGCAGTTCTTC. The chain employs TRBV29-1 and TRBJ2-1; 8 nucleotides line up with TRBD2. Germline values: CDR1 SQVTM, CDR2 ANQGSEA. V shed 7 bases and J 8 bases; nucleotides not matched to a gene: 10. CDR3 size: 13 residues.

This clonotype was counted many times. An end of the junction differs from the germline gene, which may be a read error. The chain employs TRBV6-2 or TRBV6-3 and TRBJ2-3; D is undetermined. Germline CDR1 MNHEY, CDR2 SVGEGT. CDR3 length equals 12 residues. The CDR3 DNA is TGTGCCAGCAGTTACTCTACTCCCGCCTACCATTTT. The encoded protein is CASSYSTPAYHF.

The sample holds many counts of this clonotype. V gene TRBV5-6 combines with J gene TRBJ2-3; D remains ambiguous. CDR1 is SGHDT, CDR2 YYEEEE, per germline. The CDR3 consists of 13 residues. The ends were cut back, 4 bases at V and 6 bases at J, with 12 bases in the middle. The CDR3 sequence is CASSPEAVDTQYF. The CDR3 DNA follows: TGTGCCAGCAGCCCCGAGGCAGTTGATACGCAGTATTTT.

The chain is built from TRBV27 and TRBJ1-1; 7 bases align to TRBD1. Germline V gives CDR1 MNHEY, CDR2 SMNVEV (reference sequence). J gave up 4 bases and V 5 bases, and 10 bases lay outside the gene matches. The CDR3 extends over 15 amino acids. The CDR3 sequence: CASSTLQGRGTEAFF. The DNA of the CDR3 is TGTGCCAGCAGTACTCTACAGGGGAGGGGCACTGAAGCTTTCTTT.

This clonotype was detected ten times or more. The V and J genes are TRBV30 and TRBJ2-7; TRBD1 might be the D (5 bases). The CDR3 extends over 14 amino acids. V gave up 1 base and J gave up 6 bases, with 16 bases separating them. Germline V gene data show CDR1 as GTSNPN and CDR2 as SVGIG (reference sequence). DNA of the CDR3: TGTGCCTGGAGTGGAGTGCAGGGCCATCGCGAGCAGTACTTC. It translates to CAWSGVQGHREQYF.

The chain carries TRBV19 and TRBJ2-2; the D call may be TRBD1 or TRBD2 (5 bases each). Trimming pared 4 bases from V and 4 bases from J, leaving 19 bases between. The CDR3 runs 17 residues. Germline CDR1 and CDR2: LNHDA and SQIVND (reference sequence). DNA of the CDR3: TGTGCCAGTAGTACTTATTCCGGGACCATCAGCACCGGGGAGCTGTTTTTT. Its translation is CASSTYSGTISTGELFF. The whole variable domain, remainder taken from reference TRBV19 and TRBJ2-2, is DGGITQSPKYLFRKEGQNVTLSCEQNLNHDAMYWYRQDPGQGLRLIYYSQIVNDFQKGDIAEGYSVSREKKESFPLTVTSAQKNPTAFYLCASSTYSGTISTGELFFGEGSRLTVL.

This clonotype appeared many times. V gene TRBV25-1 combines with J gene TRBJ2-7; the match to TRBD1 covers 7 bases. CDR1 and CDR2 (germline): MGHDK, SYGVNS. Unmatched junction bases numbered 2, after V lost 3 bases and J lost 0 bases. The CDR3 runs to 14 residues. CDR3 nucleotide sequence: TGTGCCAGCAGTGAGACAGGGAGCTCCTACGAGCAGTACTTC. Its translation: CASSETGSSYEQYF.

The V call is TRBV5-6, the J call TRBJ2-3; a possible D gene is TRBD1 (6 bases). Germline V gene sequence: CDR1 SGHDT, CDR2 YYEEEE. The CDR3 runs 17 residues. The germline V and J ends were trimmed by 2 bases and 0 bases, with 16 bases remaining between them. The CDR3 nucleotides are TGTGCCAGCAGCTTAGGACAGCCGATAATGAGCACAGATACGCAGTATTTT. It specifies CASSLGQPIMSTDTQYF.

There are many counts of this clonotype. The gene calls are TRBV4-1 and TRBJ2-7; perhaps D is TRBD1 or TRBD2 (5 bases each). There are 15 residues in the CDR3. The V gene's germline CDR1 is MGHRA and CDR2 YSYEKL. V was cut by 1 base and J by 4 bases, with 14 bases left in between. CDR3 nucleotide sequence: TGCGCCAGCAGCCAAGTGTCGGGGACCATGTACGAGCAGTACTTC. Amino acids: CASSQVSGTMYEQYF.

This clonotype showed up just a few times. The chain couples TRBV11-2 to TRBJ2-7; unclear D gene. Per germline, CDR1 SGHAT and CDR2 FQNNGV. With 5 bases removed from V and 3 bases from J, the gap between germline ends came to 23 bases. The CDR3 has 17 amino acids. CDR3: CASSPRMGQAIFYEQYF. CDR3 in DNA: TGTGCCAGCAGCCCGCGCATGGGTCAGGCAATCTTCTACGAGCAGTACTTC.

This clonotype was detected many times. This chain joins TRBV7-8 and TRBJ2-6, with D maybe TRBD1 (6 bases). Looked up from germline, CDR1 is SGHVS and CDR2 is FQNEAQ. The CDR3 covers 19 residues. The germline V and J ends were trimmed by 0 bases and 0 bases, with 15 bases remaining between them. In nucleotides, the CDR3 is TGTGCCAGCAGCTTAGCGCCAAGGGACATGAGCTCTGGGGCCAACGTCCTGACTTTC. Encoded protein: CASSLAPRDMSSGANVLTF.

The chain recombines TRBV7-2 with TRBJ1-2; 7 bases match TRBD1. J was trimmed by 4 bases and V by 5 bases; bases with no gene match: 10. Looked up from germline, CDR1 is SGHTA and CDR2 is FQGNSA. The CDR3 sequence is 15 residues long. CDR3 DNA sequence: TGTGCCAGCAGCAATACCCCGGACAGGATCTATGGCTACACCTTC. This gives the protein CASSNTPDRIYGYTF. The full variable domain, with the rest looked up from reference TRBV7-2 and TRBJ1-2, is GAGVSQSPSNKVTEKGKDVELRCDPISGHTALYWYRQSLGQGLEFLIYFQGNSAPDKSGLPSDRFSAERTGGSVSTLTIQRTQQEDSAVYLCASSNTPDRIYGYTFGSGTRLTVV.

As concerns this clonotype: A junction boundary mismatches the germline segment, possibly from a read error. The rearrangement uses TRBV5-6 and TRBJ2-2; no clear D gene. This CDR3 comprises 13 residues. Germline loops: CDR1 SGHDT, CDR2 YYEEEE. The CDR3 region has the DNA TGTGCGAGCAGCTTCAGAGAGGTGACGGAGCTGTTATTT. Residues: CASSFREVTELLF.

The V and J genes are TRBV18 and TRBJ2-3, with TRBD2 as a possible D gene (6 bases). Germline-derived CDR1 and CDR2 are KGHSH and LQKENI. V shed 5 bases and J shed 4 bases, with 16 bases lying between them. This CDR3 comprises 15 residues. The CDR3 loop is CASSAGRRGPDTQYF. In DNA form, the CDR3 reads TGTGCCAGCTCAGCAGGACGGAGGGGTCCAGATACGCAGTATTTT.

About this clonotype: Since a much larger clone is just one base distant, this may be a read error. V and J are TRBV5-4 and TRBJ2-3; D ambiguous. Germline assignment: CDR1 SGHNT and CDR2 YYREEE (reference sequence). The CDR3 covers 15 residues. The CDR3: CASGSGTFGTDTRYF. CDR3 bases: TGTGCCAGCGGGTCCGGAACCTTTGGCACAGATACGCGGTATTTT. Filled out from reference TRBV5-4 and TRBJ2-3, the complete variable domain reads ETGVTQSPTHLIKTRGQQVTLRCSSQSGHNTVSWYQQALGQGPQFIFQYYREEENGRGNFPPRFSGLQFPNYSSELNVNALELDDSALYLCASGSGTFGTDTRYFGPGTRLTVL.

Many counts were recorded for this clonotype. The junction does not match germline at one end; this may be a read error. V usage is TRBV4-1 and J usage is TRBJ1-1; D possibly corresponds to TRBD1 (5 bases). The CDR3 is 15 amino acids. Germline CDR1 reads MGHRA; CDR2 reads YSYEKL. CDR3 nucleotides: TGCGCCAGCACCCAAGACAGTCAAGTGAACACTGAAGCTTTCTTT. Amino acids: CASTQDSQVNTEAFF.

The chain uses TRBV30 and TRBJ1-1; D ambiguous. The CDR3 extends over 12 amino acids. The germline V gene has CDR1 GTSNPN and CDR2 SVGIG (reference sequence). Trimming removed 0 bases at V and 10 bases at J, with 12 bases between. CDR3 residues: CAWSVGFPGAFF. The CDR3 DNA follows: TGTGCCTGGAGTGTAGGCTTTCCGGGAGCTTTCTTT.

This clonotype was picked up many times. DNA of the CDR3: TGTGCCAGCAGTCCAACAGGGGGCCGCATGCAAGAGACCCAGTACTTC. Translating it yields CASSPTGGRMQETQYF. The J gene is TRBJ2-5, the V gene TRBV6-5; TRBD1 aligns across 9 bases. The length of the CDR3 is 16 residues. Looked up from germline, CDR1 is MNHEY and CDR2 is SVGAGI. V dropped 5 bases and J dropped 2; count of bases not matched to a gene: 9.